This T cell receptor (beta chain) stems from a study of tumor-infiltrating lymphocytes in oesophageal squamous cell carcinoma. TCRdb ran MiXCR on the PCR reads and lists one entry per CDR3 protein. Seen here are under 20,000 distinct CDR3 sequences, 40% to 45% observed once, and the top ten hold roughly 36%. This clonotype was found many times. Sample: normal esophageal tissue next to the tumor. The receptor's source is a female donor with esophageal squamous cell carcinoma.

CDR3 nucleotide sequence: TGCGCCAGCAGTTCGGGGATAAGCTCTGGAAACACCATATATTTT. It is translated as CASSSGISSGNTIYF. J is TRBJ1-3 and V is TRBV10-1; D call uncertain. The germline V gene has CDR1 WNHNN and CDR2 SYGVQD (reference sequence). The ends were cut back, 5 bases at V and 0 bases at J, with 11 bases in the middle. The CDR3 has 15 amino acids.